Listed below are T cell receptor beta chains from one sample, sequenced in a study of blood T cell repertoires in COVID-19. Profiled with immunoSEQ multiplex PCR; TCRdb holds only in-frame clones, not every one. The data contain about 72,000 clones, more than 75% of them singletons. The specimen was peripheral blood. All receptors derive from a human donor in a cohort sampled during active COVID-19. Each CDR3 is given with its conserved first and last residue. Each record gives: D gene, V gene, clone size, J gene, CDR3 protein, CDR3 DNA. A D gene is named only where the DNA matches it firmly. Clone size is given for some rows only: seen once, a few or many times, or a class if the clone is expanded.

-	TRBV6-6	-	TRBJ2-5	CASRLTGRGSETQYF	TGTGCCAGCAGACTGACCGGAAGGGGATCAGAGACCCAGTACTTC
TRBD1	TRBV2	-	TRBJ2-5	CASTIQGGQETQYF	TGTGCCAGCACCATACAGGGGGGCCAAGAGACCCAGTACTTC
-	TRBV6-5	-	TRBJ2-7	CASYSFGGSYEQYF	TGTGCCAGCTATTCCTTCGGGGGCTCCTACGAGCAGTACTTC
TRBD1	TRBV7-2	few	TRBJ2-6	CASSLTGGAGANVLTF	TGTGCCAGCAGCTTGACAGGGGGCGCTGGGGCCAACGTCCTGACTTTC
-	TRBV5-4	-	TRBJ2-7	CASSSRQATSYEQYF	TGTGCCAGCAGCTCGAGACAGGCGACCTCCTACGAGCAGTACTTC
TRBD1	TRBV19	-	TRBJ2-3	CASGDRARDTQYF	TGTGCCAGCGGGGACAGGGCGAGGGATACGCAGTATTTT
-	TRBV30	-	TRBJ1-6	CAQMRGGTGGSPLHF	TGTGCCCAGATGAGAGGGGGTACGGGAGGTTCACCCCTCCACTTT
-	TRBV4-2	-	TRBJ1-3	CASSQDREGISETDTIYF	TGTGCCAGCAGCCAAGATCGGGAGGGAATCTCTGAAACGGATACCATATATTTT
-	TRBV12-5	-	TRBJ2-3	CASGPPTASSTDTQYF	TGTGCTAGTGGTCCCCCTACCGCCTCTAGCACAGATACGCAGTATTTT
-	TRBV19	-	TRBJ1-2	CASSISTENYGYTF	TGTGCCAGTAGTATTTCGACAGAGAACTATGGCTACACCTTC
TRBD1	TRBV7-9	-	TRBJ1-1	CASRWEQGAAFF	TGTGCCAGCAGGTGGGAACAGGGGGCGGCTTTCTTT
TRBD2	TRBV3-1/TRBV3-2	-	TRBJ2-2	CASSPWWSGGSNTGELFF	TGTGCCAGCAGCCCCTGGTGGAGCGGGGGCTCTAACACCGGGGAGCTGTTTTTT
TRBD1	TRBV29-1	few	TRBJ2-7	CSVRDSLLHEQYF	TGCAGCGTCCGGGACAGCCTTTTGCACGAGCAGTACTTC
TRBD2	TRBV5-1	-	TRBJ2-5	CASRFTSGGEETQYF	TGCGCCAGCAGATTTACTAGCGGGGGAGAAGAGACCCAGTACTTC
-	TRBV2	few	TRBJ1-1	CASSESISYTEAFF	TGTGCCAGCAGTGAATCTATAAGCTACACTGAAGCTTTCTTT
-	TRBV6-2/TRBV6-3	-	TRBJ2-1	CASSYVYNEQFF	TGTGCCAGCAGTTACGTATACAATGAGCAGTTCTTC
-	TRBV12-3/TRBV12-4	-	TRBJ2-7	CASSLSGGHEQYF	TGTGCCAGCAGTTTATCGGGGGGCCACGAGCAGTACTTC
-	TRBV2	-	TRBJ1-4	CASSEGREKLFF	TGTGCCAGCAGTGAAGGGAGGGAAAAACTGTTTTTT
-	TRBV3-1/TRBV3-2	once	TRBJ1-1	CASSQLRGTEAFF	TGTGCCAGCAGCCAACTAAGGGGGACTGAAGCTTTCTTT
-	TRBV7-8	once	TRBJ2-7	CASSLNRASYEQYF	TGTGCCAGCAGCCTAAACAGGGCCTCCTACGAGCAGTACTTC
-	TRBV7-2	-	TRBJ2-7	CASSLTREEQYF	TGTGCCAGCAGCCTGACTAGGGAGGAGCAGTACTTC
-	TRBV6-1	-	TRBJ1-6	CASSDVGESLSNSPLHF	TGTGCCAGCAGTGACGTAGGGGAATCCCTTTCGAATTCACCCCTCCACTTT
-	TRBV7-6	-	TRBJ1-2	CASSLGAGQNYGYTF	TGTGCCAGCAGCTTAGGGGCAGGACAGAACTATGGCTACACCTTC
TRBD1	TRBV9	-	TRBJ1-1	CASSAQTGGKNTEAFF	TGTGCCAGCAGCGCGCAGACAGGGGGCAAGAACACTGAAGCTTTCTTT
-	TRBV6-5	few	TRBJ1-2	CASSYDRKYGYTF	TGTGCCAGCAGTTACGACAGGAAGTATGGCTACACCTTC
-	TRBV6-2/TRBV6-3	-	TRBJ2-7	CASSSSGSDYEQYF	TGTGCCAGCAGTTCGTCCGGGAGCGACTACGAGCAGTACTTC
-	TRBV11-2	-	TRBJ2-2	CASSPRTPTTGELFF	TGTGCCAGCAGCCCTCGGACACCGACCACCGGGGAGCTGTTTTTT
TRBD1	TRBV18	-	TRBJ2-1	CASSPPVQGYNEQFF	TGTGCCAGCTCACCACCCGTACAGGGGTACAATGAGCAGTTCTTC
-	TRBV2	-	TRBJ2-7	CASSDGVPAYYEQYF	TGTGCCAGCAGTGACGGAGTTCCGGCCTATTACGAGCAGTACTTC
TRBD1	TRBV5-1	few	TRBJ2-7	CATTRDRGYEQYF	TGCGCCACCACCCGGGACAGGGGTTACGAGCAGTACTTC
-	TRBV11-2	-	TRBJ2-2	CASSSLRRGANTGELFF	TGTGCCAGCAGCTCTTTGCGGAGGGGCGCGAACACCGGGGAGCTGTTTTTT
-	TRBV2	-	TRBJ2-1	CASRGTDREQFF	TGTGCCAGCAGGGGGACTGACCGTGAGCAGTTCTTC
-	TRBV2	-	TRBJ1-2	CASSEPPLGGGYGYTF	TGTGCCAGCAGTGAACCCCCCCTAGGGGGGGGCTATGGCTACACCTTC
-	TRBV4-1	-	TRBJ2-7	CASSQGAQGSNYEQYF	TGCGCCAGCAGCCAAGGGGCCCAGGGGAGTAACTACGAGCAGTACTTC
-	TRBV3-1/TRBV3-2	-	TRBJ2-7	CASSQESSVGRAYEQYF	TGTGCCAGCAGCCAAGAGTCTTCGGTTGGCAGGGCCTACGAGCAGTACTTC
TRBD2	TRBV30	few	TRBJ2-1	CAYAGGVEQFF	TGTGCCTACGCTGGGGGGGTAGAGCAGTTCTTC
TRBD1	TRBV19	once	TRBJ2-7	CASGTGDASAKEQYF	TGTGCCAGCGGGACAGGAGACGCCTCAGCGAAGGAGCAGTACTTC
TRBD1	TRBV4-1	-	TRBJ2-5	CASSHKIPGQTQETQYF	TGCGCCAGCAGCCATAAAATACCGGGACAGACGCAAGAGACCCAGTACTTC
TRBD1	TRBV2	-	TRBJ2-4	CASSESDRGGIQYF	TGTGCCAGCAGTGAATCGGACAGGGGTGGCATTCAGTACTTC
-	TRBV7-9	-	TRBJ1-4	CASSLWGREKLFF	TGTGCCAGCAGCTTATGGGGGCGGGAAAAACTGTTTTTT
-	TRBV19	few	TRBJ2-5	CASSAGPRVPQYF	TGTGCCAGTAGTGCGGGACCAAGAGTCCCCCAGTACTTC
TRBD2	TRBV7-7	-	TRBJ2-5	CASSLGGTSVETQYF	TGTGCCAGCAGCTTAGGAGGGACTAGTGTCGAGACCCAGTACTTC
-	TRBV6-5	-	TRBJ2-3	CATAWEGTDTQYF	TGTGCCACCGCGTGGGAGGGCACAGATACGCAGTATTTT
TRBD1	TRBV19	-	TRBJ1-5	CASNRGQANNQPQHF	TGTGCCAGTAATAGGGGACAGGCGAACAATCAGCCCCAGCATTTT
-	TRBV6-6	-	TRBJ1-5	CASSFYRANSNQPQHF	TGTGCCAGCAGCTTTTACAGGGCTAATAGCAATCAGCCCCAGCATTTT
-	TRBV7-2	-	TRBJ2-7	CASSSGGRGEPYEQYF	TGTGCCAGCAGCTCCGGGGGACGAGGGGAACCCTACGAGCAGTACTTC
-	TRBV9	once	TRBJ1-1	CASSASGQNTEAFF	TGTGCCAGCAGCGCATCGGGACAGAACACTGAAGCTTTCTTT
TRBD2	TRBV6-5	-	TRBJ2-2	CASRVLAGSGELFF	TGTGCCAGCAGGGTACTAGCGGGGTCCGGGGAGCTGTTTTTT
-	TRBV18	few	TRBJ2-1	CASSPWGDNEQFF	TGTGCCAGCTCACCATGGGGCGACAATGAGCAGTTCTTC
-	TRBV7-9	-	TRBJ1-1	CASSLVEYTEAFF	TGTGCCAGCAGCTTAGTGGAGTACACTGAAGCTTTCTTT
-	TRBV4-1	-	TRBJ1-1	CASSQAVSEDTEAFF	TGCGCCAGCAGCCAAGCCGTCTCCGAGGACACTGAAGCTTTCTTT
-	TRBV9	once	TRBJ1-4	CASSAAGGIGEKLFF	TGTGCCAGCAGCGCCGCGGGAGGGATCGGCGAAAAACTGTTTTTT
TRBD1	TRBV4-1	-	TRBJ1-1	CASSQDRANTEAFF	TGCGCCAGCAGCCAGGACAGGGCGAACACTGAAGCTTTCTTT
-	TRBV2	-	TRBJ1-4	CASSGEGGTKLFF	TGTGCCAGCAGTGGGGAGGGAGGAACGAAACTGTTTTTT
TRBD2	TRBV5-1	once	TRBJ2-2	CASSLILAGGSGELFF	TGCGCCAGCAGCCTCATTTTGGCGGGGGGCTCCGGGGAGCTGTTTTTT
TRBD1	TRBV4-1	-	TRBJ1-1	CASSQGTGRRRNTEAFF	TGCGCCAGCAGCCAAGGGACAGGCCGACGACGGAACACTGAAGCTTTCTTT
-	TRBV5-1	-	TRBJ1-5	CASSLDGANGNQPQHF	TGCGCCAGCAGCTTGGATGGGGCTAACGGCAATCAGCCCCAGCATTTT
-	TRBV5-6	-	TRBJ1-1	CASSLGRRNTEAFF	TGTGCCAGCAGCTTGGGGAGGAGGAACACTGAAGCTTTCTTT
-	TRBV7-9	-	TRBJ1-2	CASSFGEYGYTF	TGTGCCAGCAGCTTCGGGGAATATGGCTACACCTTC
TRBD1	TRBV5-1	-	TRBJ2-7	CASRLVPGQGYGEQYF	TGCGCCAGCAGACTTGTACCGGGACAGGGTTATGGGGAGCAGTACTTC